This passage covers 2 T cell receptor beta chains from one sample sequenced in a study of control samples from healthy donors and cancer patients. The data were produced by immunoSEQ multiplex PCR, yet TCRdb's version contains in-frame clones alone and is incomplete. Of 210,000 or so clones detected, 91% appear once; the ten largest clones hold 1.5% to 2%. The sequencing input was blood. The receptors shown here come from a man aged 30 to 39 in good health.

CDR3 bases: TGTGCCAGCAGCTTACAGGGACCATACAATGAGCAGTTCTTC. This gives the protein CASSLQGPYNEQFF. V is TRBV3-1 (or the pseudogene TRBV3-2) and J is TRBJ2-1, with D possibly matching TRBD1 (6 bases). This CDR3 is built from 14 residues. V lost 5 bases, J lost 4 bases, and 12 bases lay in between. From germline, CDR1 is LGHDT and CDR2 YNNKEL (reference sequence).

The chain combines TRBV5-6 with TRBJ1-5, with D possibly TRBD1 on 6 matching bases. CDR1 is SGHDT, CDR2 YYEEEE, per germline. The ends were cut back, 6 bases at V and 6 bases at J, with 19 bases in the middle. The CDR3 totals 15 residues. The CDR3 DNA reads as TGTGCCAGCACTCGGAGGGGGGTAAGCGGTCAGCCCCAGCATTTT. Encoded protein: CASTRRGVSGQPQHF. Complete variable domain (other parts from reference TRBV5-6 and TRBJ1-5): DAGVTQSPTHLIKTRGQQVTLRCSPKSGHDTVSWYQQALGQGPQFIFQYYEEEERQRGNFPDRFSGHQFPNYSSELNVNALLLGDSALYLCASTRRGVSGQPQHFGDGTRLSIL.